This is a list of T cell receptor beta chains from one sample in a study of T cells in Graves' hyperthyroidism and ophthalmopathy. TCRdb recomputed calls from the multiplex PCR reads with MiXCR, one row per CDR3 protein. The profile shows nearly 750,000 distinct CDR3 sequences, around 40% of them singletons. Sequencing was carried out using blood. The receptors come from a woman aged 40 to 55 with Graves' hyperthyroidism. The CDR3 runs from the conserved cysteine through the conserved F or W. Fields, in order: J gene, clone size, V gene, D gene, CDR3 protein, CDR3 DNA. The D gene is left open where the match is weak. The size field is filled for only some rows; it gives once, few, many or a size class.

j_gene: TRBJ1-2
abundance: -
v_gene: TRBV9
d_gene: -
CDR3aa: CASSPPGEWGYGYTF
CDR3nt: TGTGCCAGCAGCCCTCCAGGGGAGTGGGGCTATGGCTACACCTTC

j_gene: TRBJ1-2
abundance: many
v_gene: TRBV7-9
d_gene: -
CDR3aa: CASSLGGQIYGYTF
CDR3nt: TGTGCCAGCAGCTTAGGAGGACAGATCTATGGCTACACCTTC

j_gene: TRBJ2-7
abundance: -
v_gene: TRBV10-3
d_gene: TRBD1
CDR3aa: CAISGTGTGGTSTYEQYF
CDR3nt: TGTGCCATCAGTGGAACCGGGACAGGGGGGACTTCCACCTACGAGCAGTACTTC

j_gene: TRBJ2-2
abundance: -
v_gene: TRBV5-4
d_gene: TRBD1
CDR3aa: CASNKGQVFNTGELFF
CDR3nt: TGTGCCAGCAACAAAGGACAGGTCTTTAACACCGGGGAGCTGTTTTTT

j_gene: TRBJ2-7
abundance: -
v_gene: TRBV29-1
d_gene: -
CDR3aa: CSVTQHEQYF
CDR3nt: TGCAGCGTAACACAGCATGAGCAGTACTTC

j_gene: TRBJ2-7
abundance: few
v_gene: TRBV6-5
d_gene: -
CDR3aa: CASSYRVGGSSYEQYF
CDR3nt: TGTGCCAGCAGTTACCGCGTTGGGGGGAGCTCCTACGAGCAGTACTTC

j_gene: TRBJ2-2
abundance: many
v_gene: TRBV7-2
d_gene: -
CDR3aa: CASSFSGTGELFF
CDR3nt: TGTGCCAGCAGCTTTTCCGGTACCGGGGAGCTGTTTTTT

j_gene: TRBJ1-1
abundance: many
v_gene: TRBV29-1
d_gene: -
CDR3aa: CSAGGVLGTEAFF
CDR3nt: TGCAGCGCCGGAGGGGTACTGGGCACTGAAGCTTTCTTT

j_gene: TRBJ1-1
abundance: -
v_gene: TRBV27
d_gene: -
CDR3aa: CASSLRGAGAEAFF
CDR3nt: TGTGCCAGCAGTTTACGGGGGGCGGGGGCTGAAGCTTTCTTT

j_gene: TRBJ2-5
abundance: many
v_gene: TRBV19
d_gene: -
CDR3aa: CASSPRESQETQYF
CDR3nt: TGTGCCAGTAGTCCTCGGGAGAGCCAAGAGACCCAGTACTTC

j_gene: TRBJ1-2
abundance: many
v_gene: TRBV7-2
d_gene: -
CDR3aa: CASSLGQILYGYTF
CDR3nt: TGTGCCAGCAGCTTAGGACAAATTCTCTATGGCTACACCTTC

j_gene: TRBJ2-2
abundance: -
v_gene: TRBV20-1
d_gene: -
CDR3aa: CSAPVQGELFF
CDR3nt: TGCAGTGCGCCCGTCCAGGGGGAGCTGTTTTTT

j_gene: TRBJ2-7
abundance: -
v_gene: TRBV6-1
d_gene: TRBD1
CDR3aa: CASERQGYEQYF
CDR3nt: TGTGCCAGCGAGAGACAGGGCTACGAGCAGTACTTC

j_gene: TRBJ1-1
abundance: few
v_gene: TRBV9
d_gene: -
CDR3aa: CASKGSGTEAFF
CDR3nt: TGTGCCAGCAAGGGATCAGGAACTGAAGCTTTCTTT

j_gene: TRBJ2-7
abundance: -
v_gene: TRBV10-1
d_gene: -
CDR3aa: CASSDTWSSYEQYF
CDR3nt: TGCGCCAGCAGTGACACCTGGAGCTCCTACGAGCAGTACTTC

j_gene: TRBJ1-1
abundance: many
v_gene: TRBV2
d_gene: -
CDR3aa: CAGRSGALMNTEAFF
CDR3nt: TGTGCAGGCAGATCGGGGGCTTTGATGAACACTGAAGCTTTCTTT

j_gene: TRBJ1-6
abundance: many
v_gene: TRBV7-2
d_gene: -
CDR3aa: CATSPYNSPLHF
CDR3nt: TGTGCCACCAGTCCCTATAATTCACCCCTCCACTTT

j_gene: TRBJ1-5
abundance: many
v_gene: TRBV20-1
d_gene: -
CDR3aa: CSARAPGISNQPQHF
CDR3nt: TGCAGTGCTAGAGCGCCAGGGATTAGCAATCAGCCCCAGCATTTT

j_gene: TRBJ2-3
abundance: -
v_gene: TRBV5-6
d_gene: TRBD1
CDR3aa: CASRRTGGSTQYF
CDR3nt: TGTGCCAGCAGAAGGACAGGGGGTTCCACGCAGTATTTT

j_gene: TRBJ2-6
abundance: -
v_gene: TRBV10-3
d_gene: TRBD1
CDR3aa: CAILGTGAPGANVLTF
CDR3nt: TGTGCCATTCTTGGGACAGGGGCCCCTGGGGCCAACGTCCTGACTTTC

j_gene: TRBJ2-6
abundance: many
v_gene: TRBV29-1
d_gene: -
CDR3aa: CSVKSGSSGANVLTF
CDR3nt: TGCAGCGTGAAATCCGGGTCTTCTGGGGCCAACGTCCTGACTTTC

j_gene: TRBJ1-5
abundance: -
v_gene: TRBV6-5
d_gene: TRBD1
CDR3aa: CASRRTGSIQPQHF
CDR3nt: TGTGCCAGCAGGCGGACAGGGTCTATTCAGCCCCAGCATTTT

j_gene: TRBJ1-3
abundance: few
v_gene: TRBV4-2
d_gene: -
CDR3aa: CASSSPGIYSGNTIYF
CDR3nt: TGTGCCAGCAGCTCTCCAGGGATCTACTCTGGAAACACCATATATTTT

j_gene: TRBJ1-5
abundance: -
v_gene: TRBV6-2/TRBV6-3
d_gene: -
CDR3aa: CATSGPLNQPQHF
CDR3nt: TGTGCCACCTCCGGTCCCCTTAATCAGCCCCAGCATTTT